This T cell receptor beta chain was captured by sequencing in a study of blood T cell repertoires in COVID-19. The wider study: Researchers got acute and convalescent COVID-19 samples from the United States, Italy and Spain. T cells, B-cell-depleted T cells, or PBMCs provided the cDNA or gDNA that served as material.

Trimming took 4 bases from V and 1 from J, leaving 14 bases between them. Germline V lookup: CDR1 LGHNA, CDR2 YSLEER. The CDR3 is 16 amino acids. The authors' processing: Reference gene primer amplification in the assay estimated nucleated cell counts. Method: immunoSEQ multiplex PCR; TCRdb's copy keeps in-frame clones and lacks some. V and J calls and clone size are those listed in that table; D and trimming were worked out from the DNA. The sample records over 100,000 clones, 86% being singletons. The chain links TRBV4-3 to TRBJ2-1; perhaps TRBD1 as D (6 bases). The TCR was taken from a man aged 40-49 years with acute or convalescent COVID-19. Material: peripheral blood. The chain's CDR3 is CASSPVAGDSYNEQFF. CDR3 DNA: TGCGCCAGCAGCCCAGTTGCAGGGGATTCCTACAATGAGCAGTTCTTC.